The clone carrying this T cell receptor (beta chain) has only a few counts. What it binds is unknown. Investigators divided CD4+ cells into CD45RA+ naive and CD45RA-negative memory subsets. The entry originates in a study of shared clonotypes between healthy human individuals. At the level of the study: Researchers assigned three CD4 naive, three CD4 memory, two CD8 naive and one CD8 memory plate to each donor.

The data were produced by immunoSEQ multiplex PCR, yet TCRdb's version contains in-frame clones alone and is incomplete. The top ten clones hold about 0.41% of a sample with a few million clones, roughly 93% of them seen once. Study-level points and caveats: Sharing across four donors was highest in naive CD4 (around 5%) and lowest in memory CD8 (0.4%).

The V gene lost 4 bases and the J gene lost 3 bases, with 6 bases spanning the gap. In germline, CDR1 is GTSNPN, CDR2 SVGIG (reference sequence). CDR3 length equals 11 residues. This receptor was identified in a man between 18 and 35 years old in good health. Some clones in this sample may be carry-over from other donors' samples. The sample comprised naive CD4+ T cells from PBMCs. Subset described: CD45RA+ positively selected. V is TRBV30 and J is TRBJ1-1, with D maybe TRBD1 (6 bases). The CDR3 DNA reads TGTGCCTGGAAGGGGGACACTGAAGCTTTCTTT. It yields the protein CAWKGDTEAFF. Together with reference TRBV30 and TRBJ1-1, the CDR3 gives the full variable domain: SQTIHQWPATLVQPVGSPLSLECTVEGTSNPNLYWYRQAAGRGLQLLFYSVGIGQISSEVPQNLSASRPQDRQFILSSKKLLLSDSGFYLCAWKGDTEAFFGQGTRLTVV.